In this sample, the clone carrying this T cell receptor (beta chain) turned up once. The data were obtained in a study of blood T cell repertoires in COVID-19. Study background: Sample material is recorded as cDNA or gDNA derived from T cells, B-cell-depleted T cells, or PBMCs.

Membership in each cohort depended on participant-reported clinical history. Exposed volunteers were people who met a COVID-19 case within 2 weeks before study entry. Libraries were prepared by immunoSEQ multiplex PCR; TCRdb keeps only in-frame clonotypes and omits some of them. The sample has under 200,000 clones; 84% are singletons. Germline-derived CDR1 and CDR2 are SGHNT and YYREEE (reference sequence). This CDR3 region has 16 residues. With V trimmed by 4 bases and J by 4 bases, 7 bases remained unmatched. This TCR came from a woman in her 30s who had been exposed to COVID-19. Sample: PBMCs or T cells enriched from blood (not recorded which). The chain uses TRBV5-4 and TRBJ2-2; 10 positions agree with TRBD2. The CDR3 DNA reads TGTGCCAGCAGCCCGCTAGCGGGGGCGAGCACCGGGGAGCTGTTTTTT. Translated: CASSPLAGASTGELFF. Using reference TRBV5-4 and TRBJ2-2 for the parts outside the CDR3, the full variable domain is ETGVTQSPTHLIKTRGQQVTLRCSSQSGHNTVSWYQQALGQGPQFIFQYYREEENGRGNFPPRFSGLQFPNYSSELNVNALELDDSALYLCASSPLAGASTGELFFGEGSRLTVL.